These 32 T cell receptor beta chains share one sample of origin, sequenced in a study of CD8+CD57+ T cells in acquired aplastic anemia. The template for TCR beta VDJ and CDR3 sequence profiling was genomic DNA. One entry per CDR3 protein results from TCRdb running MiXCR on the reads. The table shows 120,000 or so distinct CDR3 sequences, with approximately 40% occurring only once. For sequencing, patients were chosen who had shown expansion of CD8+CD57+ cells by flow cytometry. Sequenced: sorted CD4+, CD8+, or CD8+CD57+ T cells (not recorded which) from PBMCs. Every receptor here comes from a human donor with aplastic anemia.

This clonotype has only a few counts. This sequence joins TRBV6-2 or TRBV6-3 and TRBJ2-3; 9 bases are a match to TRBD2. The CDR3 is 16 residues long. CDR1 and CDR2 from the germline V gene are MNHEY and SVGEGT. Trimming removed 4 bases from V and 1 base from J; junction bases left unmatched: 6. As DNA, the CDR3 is TGTGCCAGCAGTTCCATAGCGGGGGCGGGCACAGATACGCAGTATTTT. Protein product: CASSSIAGAGTDTQYF.

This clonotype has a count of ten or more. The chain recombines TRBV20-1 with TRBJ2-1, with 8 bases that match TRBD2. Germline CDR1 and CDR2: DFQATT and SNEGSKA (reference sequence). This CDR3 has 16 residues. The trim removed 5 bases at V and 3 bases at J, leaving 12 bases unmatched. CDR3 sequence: CSALRWVAGSYNEQFF. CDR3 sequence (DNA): TGCAGTGCTCTCCGTTGGGTAGCGGGGAGCTACAATGAGCAGTTCTTC.

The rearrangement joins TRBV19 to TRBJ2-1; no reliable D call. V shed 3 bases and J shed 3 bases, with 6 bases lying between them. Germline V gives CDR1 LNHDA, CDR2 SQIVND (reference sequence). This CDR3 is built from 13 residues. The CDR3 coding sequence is TGTGCCAGTAGTATCCCGGGCTACAATGAGCAGTTCTTC. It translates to CASSIPGYNEQFF.

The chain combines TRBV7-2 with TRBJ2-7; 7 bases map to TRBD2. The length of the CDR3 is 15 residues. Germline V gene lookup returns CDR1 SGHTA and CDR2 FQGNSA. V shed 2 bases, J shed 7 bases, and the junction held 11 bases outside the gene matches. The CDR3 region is CASSLSGVHMDEQYF. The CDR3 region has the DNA TGTGCCAGCAGCTTAAGCGGGGTCCACATGGATGAGCAGTACTTC.

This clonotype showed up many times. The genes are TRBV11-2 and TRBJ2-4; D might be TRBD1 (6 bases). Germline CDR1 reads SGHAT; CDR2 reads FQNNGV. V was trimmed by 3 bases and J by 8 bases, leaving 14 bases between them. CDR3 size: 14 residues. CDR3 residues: CASSFTPGADIQYF. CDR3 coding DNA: TGTGCCAGCAGCTTTACCCCAGGGGCGGACATTCAGTACTTC.

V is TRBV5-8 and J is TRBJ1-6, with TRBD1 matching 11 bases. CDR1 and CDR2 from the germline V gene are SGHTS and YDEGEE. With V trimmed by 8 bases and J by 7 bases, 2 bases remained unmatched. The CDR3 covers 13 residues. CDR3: CARWDRGNSPLHF. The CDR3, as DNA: TGTGCCAGGTGGGACAGGGGGAATTCACCCCTCCACTTT.

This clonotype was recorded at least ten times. The CDR3 reads CASRTGSNEKLFF. As DNA, the CDR3 is TGTGCCAGCAGGACAGGGTCTAATGAAAAACTGTTTTTT. The V and J genes are TRBV7-9 and TRBJ1-4, with 7 bases matching TRBD1. The junction had 1 base not matched to a gene; V was cut back by 6 bases and J by 3 bases. The CDR3 consists of 13 residues. The germline CDR1 and CDR2 sequences are SEHNR and FQNEAQ (reference sequence).

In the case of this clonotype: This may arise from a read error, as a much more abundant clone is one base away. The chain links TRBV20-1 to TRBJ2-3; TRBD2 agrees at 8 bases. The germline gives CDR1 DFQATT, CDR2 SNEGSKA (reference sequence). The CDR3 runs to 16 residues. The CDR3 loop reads CSTRNSGGGSLDTQYF. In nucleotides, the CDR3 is TGCAGTACTAGAAACTCGGGCGGGGGGTCTCTAGATACGCAGTATTTT.

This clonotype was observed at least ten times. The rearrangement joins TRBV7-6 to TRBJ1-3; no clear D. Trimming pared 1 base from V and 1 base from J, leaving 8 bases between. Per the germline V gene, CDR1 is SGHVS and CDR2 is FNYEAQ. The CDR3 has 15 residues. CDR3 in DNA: TGTGCCAGCAGCTTAGTAGGAGCGTCTGGAAACACCATATATTTT. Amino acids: CASSLVGASGNTIYF.

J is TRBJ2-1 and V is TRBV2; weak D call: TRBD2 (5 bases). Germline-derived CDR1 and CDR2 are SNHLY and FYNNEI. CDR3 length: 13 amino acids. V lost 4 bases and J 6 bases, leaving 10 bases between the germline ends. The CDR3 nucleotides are TGTGCCAGCAGTGGACGAGGGAGCAATGAGCAGTTCTTC. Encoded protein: CASSGRGSNEQFF.

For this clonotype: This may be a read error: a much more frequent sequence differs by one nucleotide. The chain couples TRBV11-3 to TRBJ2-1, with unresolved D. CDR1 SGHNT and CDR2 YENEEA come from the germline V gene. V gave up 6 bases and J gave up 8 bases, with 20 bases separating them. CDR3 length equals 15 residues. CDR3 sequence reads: CASRLTDHPMDEQFF. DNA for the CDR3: TGTGCCAGCAGGCTTACAGACCATCCTATGGATGAGCAGTTCTTC.

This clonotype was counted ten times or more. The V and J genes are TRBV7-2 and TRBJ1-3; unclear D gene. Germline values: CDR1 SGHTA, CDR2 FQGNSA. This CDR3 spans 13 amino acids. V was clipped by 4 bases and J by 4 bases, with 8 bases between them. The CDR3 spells CASSSGIGNTIYF. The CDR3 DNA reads TGTGCCAGCAGCTCCGGGATCGGAAACACCATATATTTT.

CDR3 loop: CASSPSRETQYF. The CDR3 DNA follows: TGTGCCAGCAGCCCAAGCAGGGAGACCCAGTACTTC. The V and J genes are TRBV7-6 and TRBJ2-5, with D unresolved. The V end was cut by 5 bases, the J end by 5 bases, with 9 bases between. Per the germline V gene, CDR1 is SGHVS and CDR2 is FNYEAQ. The CDR3 consists of 12 residues.

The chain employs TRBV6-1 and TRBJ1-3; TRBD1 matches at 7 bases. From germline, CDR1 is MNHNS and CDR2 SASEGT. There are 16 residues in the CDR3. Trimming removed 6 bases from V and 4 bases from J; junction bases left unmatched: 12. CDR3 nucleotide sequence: TGTGCCAGCAGCTCTCAGGGGGGGTTGAAGGGAAACACCATATATTTT. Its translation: CASSSQGGLKGNTIYF.

For the CDR3, the DNA is TGCGCCAGCAGCGGGACAGGGAGTTCTAACTATGGCTACACCTTC. Its protein is CASSGTGSSNYGYTF. This chain links TRBV4-1 with TRBJ1-2, with TRBD1 identical over 9 bases. CDR3 length: 15 amino acids. V lost 5 bases, J lost 0 bases, and 4 bases stayed unmatched. The germline V gene encodes CDR1 MGHRA and CDR2 YSYEKL.

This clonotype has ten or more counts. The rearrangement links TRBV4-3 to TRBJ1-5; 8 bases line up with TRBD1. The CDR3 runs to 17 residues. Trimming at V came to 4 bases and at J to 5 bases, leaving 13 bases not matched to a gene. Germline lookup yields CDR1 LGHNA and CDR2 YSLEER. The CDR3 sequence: CASSPTLSRGLDQPQHF. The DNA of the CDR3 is TGCGCCAGCAGCCCTACTTTGAGCAGGGGGCTTGATCAGCCCCAGCATTTT.

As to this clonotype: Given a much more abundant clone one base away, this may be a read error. CDR3 amino acids: CASSQDRAPYGCTF. In DNA, the CDR3 is TGCGCCAGCAGCCAAGATCGGGCCCCCTATGGCTGCACCTTC. V usage is TRBV4-1 and J usage is TRBJ1-2; D is ambiguous. The CDR3 length is 14 residues. Germline CDR1 MGHRA, CDR2 YSYEKL.

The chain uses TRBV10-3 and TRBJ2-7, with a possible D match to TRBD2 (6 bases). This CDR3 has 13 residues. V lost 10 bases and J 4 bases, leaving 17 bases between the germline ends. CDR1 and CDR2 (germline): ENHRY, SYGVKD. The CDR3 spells CASRPPGSYEQYF. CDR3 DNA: TGTGCCAGCAGGCCCCCCGGGAGTTACGAGCAGTACTTC.

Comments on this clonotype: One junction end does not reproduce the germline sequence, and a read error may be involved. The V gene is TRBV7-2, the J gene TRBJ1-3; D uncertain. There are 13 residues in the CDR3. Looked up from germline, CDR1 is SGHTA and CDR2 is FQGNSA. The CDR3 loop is CASSPGPGNTVYF. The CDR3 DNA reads TGTGCCAGCAGCCCGGGTCCCGGAAACACCGTATATTTT.

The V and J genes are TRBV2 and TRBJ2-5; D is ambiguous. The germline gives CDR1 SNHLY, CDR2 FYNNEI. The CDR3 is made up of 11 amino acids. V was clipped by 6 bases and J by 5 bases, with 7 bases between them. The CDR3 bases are TGTGCCAGCAGGGGCGAGGAGACCCAGTACTTC. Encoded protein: CASRGEETQYF.

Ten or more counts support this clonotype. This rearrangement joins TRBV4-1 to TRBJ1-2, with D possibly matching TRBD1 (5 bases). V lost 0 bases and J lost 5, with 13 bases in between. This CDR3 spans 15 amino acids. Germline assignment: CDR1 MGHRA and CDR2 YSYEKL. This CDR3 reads CASSQDQQESYGYTF. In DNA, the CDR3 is TGCGCCAGCAGCCAAGATCAACAGGAATCATATGGCTACACCTTC.

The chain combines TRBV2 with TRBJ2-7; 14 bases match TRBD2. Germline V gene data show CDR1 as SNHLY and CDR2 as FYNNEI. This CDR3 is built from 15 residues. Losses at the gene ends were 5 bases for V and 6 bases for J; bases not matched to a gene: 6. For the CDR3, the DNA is TGTGCCAGCAGTCAGACTAGCGGGGGGGTAACCGAGCAGTACGTC. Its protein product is CASSQTSGGVTEQYV.

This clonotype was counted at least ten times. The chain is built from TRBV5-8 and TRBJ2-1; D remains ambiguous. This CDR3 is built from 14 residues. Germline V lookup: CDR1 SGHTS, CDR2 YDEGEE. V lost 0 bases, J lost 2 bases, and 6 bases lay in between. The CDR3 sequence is CASSLGEPYNEQFF. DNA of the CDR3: TGTGCCAGCAGCTTGGGGGAACCCTACAATGAGCAGTTCTTC.

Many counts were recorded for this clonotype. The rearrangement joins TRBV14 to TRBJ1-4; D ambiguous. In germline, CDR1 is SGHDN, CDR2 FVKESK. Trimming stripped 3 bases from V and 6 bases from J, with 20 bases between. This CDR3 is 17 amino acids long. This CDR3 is CASSQRPLAGPYEKLFF. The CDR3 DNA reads TGTGCCAGCAGCCAGAGACCCCTTGCAGGTCCCTATGAAAAACTGTTTTTT.

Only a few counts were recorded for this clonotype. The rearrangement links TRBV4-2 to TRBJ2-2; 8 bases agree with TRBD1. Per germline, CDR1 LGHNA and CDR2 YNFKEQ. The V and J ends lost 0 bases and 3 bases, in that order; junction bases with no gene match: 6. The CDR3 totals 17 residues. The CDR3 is CASSQDRRQGYTGELFF. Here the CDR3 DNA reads TGTGCCAGCAGCCAAGATCGGCGACAGGGGTACACCGGGGAGCTGTTTTTT.

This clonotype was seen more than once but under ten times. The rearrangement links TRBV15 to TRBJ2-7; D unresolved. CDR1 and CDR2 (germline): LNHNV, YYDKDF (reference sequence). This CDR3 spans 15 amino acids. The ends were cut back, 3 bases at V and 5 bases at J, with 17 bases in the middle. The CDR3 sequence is CATSRVLSLLDEQYF. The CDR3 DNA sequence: TGTGCCACCAGCAGGGTTCTGAGTCTCCTAGACGAGCAGTACTTC.

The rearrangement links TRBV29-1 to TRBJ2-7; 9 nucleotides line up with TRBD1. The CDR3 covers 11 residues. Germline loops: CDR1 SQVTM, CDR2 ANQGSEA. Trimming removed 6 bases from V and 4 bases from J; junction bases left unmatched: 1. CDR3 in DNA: TGCAGCGTCGGGACAGGGTACGAGCAGTACTTC. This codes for CSVGTGYEQYF.

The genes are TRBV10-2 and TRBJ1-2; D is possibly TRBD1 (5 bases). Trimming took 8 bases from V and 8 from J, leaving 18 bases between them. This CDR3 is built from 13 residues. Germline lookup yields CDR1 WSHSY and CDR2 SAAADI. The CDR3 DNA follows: TGCGCCAGCTCACCAGGCAGGGACGGCGGCTACACCTTC. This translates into CASSPGRDGGYTF.

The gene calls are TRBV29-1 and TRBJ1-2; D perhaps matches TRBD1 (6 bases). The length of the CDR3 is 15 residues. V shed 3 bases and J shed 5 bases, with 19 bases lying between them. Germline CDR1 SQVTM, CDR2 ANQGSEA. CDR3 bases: TGCAGCGTTGACCAGGCAAAAGACAGGTCATATGGCTACACCTTC. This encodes CSVDQAKDRSYGYTF.

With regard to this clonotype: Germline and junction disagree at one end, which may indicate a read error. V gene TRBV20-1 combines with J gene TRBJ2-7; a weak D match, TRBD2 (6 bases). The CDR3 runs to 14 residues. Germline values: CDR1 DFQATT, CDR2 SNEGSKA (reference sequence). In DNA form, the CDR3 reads TGCAGTGCGAGAGAGGGACGGGGAGGCTACGAGCAGTACTTC. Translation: CSAREGRGGYEQYF.

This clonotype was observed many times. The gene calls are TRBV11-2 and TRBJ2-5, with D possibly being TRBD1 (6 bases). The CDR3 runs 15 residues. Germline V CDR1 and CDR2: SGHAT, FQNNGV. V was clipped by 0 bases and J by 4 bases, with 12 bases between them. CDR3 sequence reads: CASSLDRARGETQYF. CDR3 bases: TGTGCCAGCAGCTTAGATCGGGCCAGGGGAGAGACCCAGTACTTC.

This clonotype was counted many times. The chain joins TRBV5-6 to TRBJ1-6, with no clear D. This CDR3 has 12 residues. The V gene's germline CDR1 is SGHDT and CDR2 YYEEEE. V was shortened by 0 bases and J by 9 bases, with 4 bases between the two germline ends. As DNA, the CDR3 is TGTGCCAGCAGCTTGGTAGGTTCACCCCTCCACTTT. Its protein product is CASSLVGSPLHF.